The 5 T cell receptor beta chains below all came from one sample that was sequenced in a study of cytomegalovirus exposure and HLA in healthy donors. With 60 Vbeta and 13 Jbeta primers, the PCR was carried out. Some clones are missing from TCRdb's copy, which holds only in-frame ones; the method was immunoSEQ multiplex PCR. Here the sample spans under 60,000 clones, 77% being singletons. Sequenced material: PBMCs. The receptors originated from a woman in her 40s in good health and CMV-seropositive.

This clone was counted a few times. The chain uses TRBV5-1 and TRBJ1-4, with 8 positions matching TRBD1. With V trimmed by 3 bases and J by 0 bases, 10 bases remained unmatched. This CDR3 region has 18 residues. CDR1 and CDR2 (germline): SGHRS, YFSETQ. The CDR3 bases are TGCGCCAGCAGCTCACTACCACAGGGGGGTGCAACTAATGAAAAACTGTTTTTT. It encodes CASSSLPQGGATNEKLFF.

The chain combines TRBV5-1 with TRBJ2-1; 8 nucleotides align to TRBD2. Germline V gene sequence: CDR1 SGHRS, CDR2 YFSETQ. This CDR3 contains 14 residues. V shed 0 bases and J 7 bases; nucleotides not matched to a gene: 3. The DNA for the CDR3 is TGCGCCAGCAGCTTGGGACTAGCGTTAAATGAGCAGTTCTTC. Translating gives CASSLGLALNEQFF. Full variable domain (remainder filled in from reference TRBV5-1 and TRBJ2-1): KAGVTQTPRYLIKTRGQQVTLSCSPISGHRSVSWYQQTPGQGLQFLFEYFSETQRNKGNFPGRFSGRQFSNSRSEMNVSTLELGDSALYLCASSLGLALNEQFFGPGTRLTVL.

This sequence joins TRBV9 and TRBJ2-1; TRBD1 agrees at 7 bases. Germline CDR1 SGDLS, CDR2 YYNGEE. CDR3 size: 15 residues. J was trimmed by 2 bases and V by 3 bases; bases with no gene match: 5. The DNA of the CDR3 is TGTGCCAGCAGCGCGGGACAGAACCCCTACAATGAGCAGTTCTTC. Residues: CASSAGQNPYNEQFF.

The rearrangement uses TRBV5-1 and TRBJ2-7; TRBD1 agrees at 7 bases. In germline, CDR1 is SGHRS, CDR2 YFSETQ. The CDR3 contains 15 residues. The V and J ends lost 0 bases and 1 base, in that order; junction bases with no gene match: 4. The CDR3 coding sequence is TGCGCCAGCAGCTTGGCCCCGACAGGGTCCTACGAGCAGTACTTC. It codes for CASSLAPTGSYEQYF.

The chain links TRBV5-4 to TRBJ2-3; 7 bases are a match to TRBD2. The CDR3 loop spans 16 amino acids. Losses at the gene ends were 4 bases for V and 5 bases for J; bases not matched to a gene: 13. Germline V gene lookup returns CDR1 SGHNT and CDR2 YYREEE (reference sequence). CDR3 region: CASSPGTNQGGDTQYF. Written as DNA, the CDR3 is TGTGCCAGCAGCCCTGGGACTAACCAGGGAGGAGATACGCAGTATTTT.